This T cell receptor (beta chain) is from a study of cytomegalovirus exposure and HLA in healthy donors. The PCR contained 60 Vbeta and 13 Jbeta primers. The protocol was immunoSEQ multiplex PCR, while the TCRdb copy is restricted to in-frame clones and leaves out a portion. The sample consists of roughly 190,000 clones, 65% to 85% of them appearing once. The CDR3 is made up of 13 amino acids. V shed 8 bases and J shed 3 bases, with 11 bases lying between them. Germline V gene sequence: CDR1 MGHRA, CDR2 YSYEKL. This chain connects TRBV4-1 to TRBJ1-5; D may be TRBD1 (6 bases). The clonotype originates from a man aged 35 to 55 in good health and CMV-seropositive. What was sequenced was PBMCs. CDR3 sequence: CASGGRINQPQHF. CDR3 coding DNA: TGCGCCAGCGGGGGCAGAATCAATCAGCCCCAGCATTTT.